The 22 T cell receptor beta chains below all came from one sample that was sequenced in a study of monozygotic twins with inflammatory bowel disease. From the 5' RACE reads, TCRdb lists one entry per CDR3 protein and no DNA. The table lists around 380,000 distinct CDR3 sequences. Sequencing was performed on blood. The receptors stem from a human donor with ulcerative colitis or Crohn's disease, or a healthy co-twin of an affected twin (not recorded which).

The chain carries TRBV29-1 and TRBJ2-1; no DNA is available, so the TRBD2 call from TCRdb remains unchecked. CDR1 is SQVTM, CDR2 ANQGSEA, per germline. The CDR3 is made up of 17 amino acids. CDR3 amino acids: CSVEGGAGTSGGNEQFF.

The CDR3 reads CASIDSRGGYGYTF. This sequence joins TRBV19 and TRBJ1-2; with no DNA, the TCRdb D assignment of TRBD1 cannot be verified. The CDR3 extends over 14 amino acids. CDR1 is LNHDA, CDR2 SQIVND, per germline (reference sequence).

The rearrangement joins TRBV5-1 to TRBJ1-3. The CDR3 contains 13 residues. Germline V CDR1 and CDR2: SGHRS, YFSETQ. The CDR3 loop reads CASSLEQGNTIYF.

This CDR3 is CASSLEPLATDTQYF. This chain uses TRBV7-2 with TRBJ2-3. The CDR3 sequence is 15 residues long. Per germline, CDR1 SGHTA and CDR2 FQGNSA.

This chain links TRBV7-2 with TRBJ2-2; the D call of TRBD1 rests on TCRdb alone, since no DNA is present to check it. From germline, CDR1 is SGHTA and CDR2 FQGNSA. The CDR3 has 15 amino acids. CDR3 loop: CASSLAAGATGELFF. The full variable domain, completed using reference TRBV7-2 and TRBJ2-2, is GAGVSQSPSNKVTEKGKDVELRCDPISGHTALYWYRQSLGQGLEFLIYFQGNSAPDKSGLPSDRFSAERTGGSVSTLTIQRTQQEDSAVYLCASSLAAGATGELFFGEGSRLTVL.

The chain has TRBV4-3 and TRBJ1-2; TCRdb reports TRBD1, a call that lacks DNA to check it against. There are 16 residues in the CDR3. Germline lookup yields CDR1 LGHNA and CDR2 YSLEER. The CDR3 sequence: CASSLVGSGTVNGYTF.

The chain joins TRBV29-1 to TRBJ2-2. Germline values: CDR1 SQVTM, CDR2 ANQGSEA. The CDR3 sequence is 13 residues long. CDR3 protein: CSVDTPNTGELFF.

The V and J genes are TRBV25-1 and TRBJ2-7; TCRdb gives TRBD1 as the D gene, but with no DNA this cannot be confirmed. CDR3 length: 15 residues. CDR1 and CDR2 from the germline V gene are MGHDK and SYGVNS. CDR3 loop: CASSEFGGIKYEQYF.

The rearrangement uses TRBV20-1 and TRBJ2-4; there is no DNA to check the TCRdb D call of TRBD1. CDR1 is DFQATT, CDR2 SNEGSKA, per germline (reference sequence). The CDR3 is made up of 17 amino acids. CDR3 sequence: CSAPPPKQGGAKNIQYF.

The chain joins TRBV5-1 to TRBJ2-2; TCRdb reports TRBD1, a call that lacks DNA to check it against. The CDR3 runs 15 residues. Germline CDR1 and CDR2: SGHRS and YFSETQ. CDR3 residues: CATKKLGENTGELFF.

The gene calls are TRBV5-1 and TRBJ2-5; the TRBD1 assignment by TCRdb is unverifiable without DNA. This CDR3 contains 14 residues. Germline V gene data show CDR1 as SGHRS and CDR2 as YFSETQ. This chain's CDR3 is CASRTGEDRETQYF.

J is TRBJ2-5 and V is TRBV2; there is no DNA to check the TCRdb D call of TRBD1. Germline-derived CDR1 and CDR2 are SNHLY and FYNNEI. The CDR3 totals 13 residues. CDR3 sequence reads: CASSEGGSGGVGF.

V is TRBV20-1 and J is TRBJ2-7; there is no DNA to check the TCRdb D call of TRBD1. The CDR3 covers 14 residues. The germline gives CDR1 DFQATT, CDR2 SNEGSKA (reference sequence). CDR3 amino acids: CSARDRGQNYEQYF.

The chain is built from TRBV5-5 and TRBJ2-7; the TCRdb D gene call, TRBD2, has no DNA to confirm it. The CDR3 has 17 amino acids. The germline V gene has CDR1 SGHKS and CDR2 YYEKEE (reference sequence). CDR3 sequence reads: CASNLLPSRVSSYEQYF. The full variable domain, in which reference TRBV5-5 and TRBJ2-7 provide the parts outside the CDR3, is DAGVTQSPTHLIKTRGQQVTLRCSPISGHKSVSWYQQVLGQGPQFIFQYYEKEERGRGNFPDRFSARQFPNYSSELNVNALLLGDSALYLCASNLLPSRVSSYEQYFGPGTRLTVT.

The V call is TRBV7-2, the J call TRBJ2-7; without DNA, the TCRdb call of TRBD2 cannot be checked. Germline assignment: CDR1 SGHTA and CDR2 FQGNSA. This CDR3 has 16 amino acids. The CDR3 region is CASSLAGRAGVDEQYF.

The chain uses TRBV5-1 and TRBJ2-7; TCRdb names TRBD1, which stays unverified in the absence of DNA. The CDR3 runs to 15 residues. The germline V gene encodes CDR1 SGHRS and CDR2 YFSETQ. CDR3 residues: CASSSGRGGSYEQYF. The full variable domain, with the rest looked up from reference TRBV5-1 and TRBJ2-7, is KAGVTQTPRYLIKTRGQQVTLSCSPISGHRSVSWYQQTPGQGLQFLFEYFSETQRNKGNFPGRFSGRQFSNSRSEMNVSTLELGDSALYLCASSSGRGGSYEQYFGPGTRLTVT.

The V gene is TRBV20-1, the J gene TRBJ2-7; TCRdb reports TRBD2, a call that lacks DNA to check it against. The CDR3 extends over 13 amino acids. Per germline, CDR1 DFQATT and CDR2 SNEGSKA (reference sequence). CDR3 protein: CSARAGGWDEQYF.

This chain joins TRBV4-1 and TRBJ2-3; TCRdb lists TRBD2, though no DNA is available to test this call. Germline CDR1 reads MGHRA; CDR2 reads YSYEKL. The CDR3 consists of 17 residues. The CDR3 loop is CASSQAAGTSGADTQYF.

V and J are TRBV5-1 and TRBJ1-2; TCRdb gives TRBD1 as the D gene, but with no DNA this cannot be confirmed. Germline values: CDR1 SGHRS, CDR2 YFSETQ. The CDR3 covers 15 residues. This CDR3 reads CASSGRGQGGYGYTF.

This chain uses TRBV6-1 with TRBJ2-7; checking the TCRdb D call of TRBD1 is not possible without DNA. CDR1 and CDR2 (germline): MNHNS, SASEGT. This CDR3 spans 15 amino acids. CDR3 loop: CASSPGGGRFYEQYF.

The rearrangement links TRBV10-3 to TRBJ2-2; TCRdb lists TRBD1, though no DNA is available to test this call. CDR1 and CDR2 (germline): ENHRY, SYGVKD. The CDR3 sequence is 14 residues long. CDR3 residues: CAISKNRDTGELFF.

The chain employs TRBV12-3 or TRBV12-4 and TRBJ2-1; there is no DNA to check the TCRdb D call of TRBD2. This CDR3 spans 15 amino acids. Here the CDR3 reads CASSLVRGHPDEQFF.